Described below is a single T cell receptor beta chain sequence and its context. Its target antigen remains unknown. The cohort was made up of several hundred healthy bone marrow donors. At the time of sampling, every cohort member was nominally healthy, though immune exposures that went unrecorded were likely present. The donor was CMV seropositive and was included in the group of 250 to 300 seropositive cohort members. A peripheral blood sample was provided by each donor, and peripheral blood mononuclear cells were used for TCR beta sequencing. The Qiagen DNeasy Blood Extraction Kit was used to extract genomic DNA from the blood cell samples. CDR1 and CDR2, per the germline V gene (reference sequence), are WNHNN and SYGVQD. The CDR3 holds 13 amino acids from the cysteine to the phenylalanine. Only the CDR3 portion is preserved as DNA: 39 bases, with reading frame beginning at the first base. V is shortened by 8 bases, J by 3 bases, and the region joining them spans 10 bases.

This sample stems from a study of cytomegalovirus exposure and HLA in healthy donors (dated by TCRdb to the late 2010s). Study-level background: In an earlier analysis of approximately 640 of the donors, approximately 260 Gb of sequence data and 117 million unique TCR beta sequences from about 179 million T cells were reported. Alongside the repertoire data, information on donor age, sex, ethnicity and CMV serostatus was compiled. Several DR-DQ haplotypes were handled as single units for association and clustering because linkage in the cohort was strong. Among the roughly 400 genotyped donors, roughly 80% belonged to the genetic ancestry cluster associated with self-reported Caucasian donors. The number of donors typed differed by locus, with 629-630 for A, B, C, DRB1 and DQB1, roughly 520 for DQA1, approximately 570 for DPA1, and roughly 450 for DPB1. The aim of the study was to test whether cataloging public T cell receptors could identify signatures of past pathogen exposure. An earlier analysis of about 620 of the donors applied high-throughput TCR beta sequencing to assess whether each TCR beta V gene segment acted as functional or pseudogenic. The later analysis used no new phenotypic data to find candidate immune exposures, relying instead on TCR beta sequences and their occurrence across donors. The study combined high-throughput TCR immunosequencing, statistical association of individual TCRs with disease status, and machine learning to predict cytomegalovirus infection status. HLA typing included class I and class II loci at four-digit resolution. All discovery cohort repertoires had been generated using a single sequencing platform. Across about 380 genotyped donors of the cohort, an average of about 240,000 unique TCR beta nucleotide sequences per donor were sequenced, and roughly a sixth of those sequences were non-productive. A later analysis re-examined previously published TCR beta repertoires from roughly 720 donors and added high-resolution HLA genotyping to investigate patterns of TCR occurrence. In addition to the first cohort of roughly 670 subjects, a separate validation cohort of about 120 different subjects was used. Approximately 310 gigabases of sequencing data and around 80 million unique TCR sequences made up an early release that covered over 550 HLA-typed donors. The study profiled the T cell repertoires of under 700 subjects by immunosequencing and related them to cytomegalovirus serostatus. In a later genetic analysis, genome-wide SNP genotypes for 398 of the 666 donors were used, and that subset was treated as a discovery cohort.

Library construction relied on the immunoSEQ multiplex PCR assay. A mixture of 60 forward primers for TCR Vbeta segments and 13 reverse primers for TCR Jbeta segments was used in the multiplex PCR. The CDR3 region of rearranged TCR beta genes was amplified from genomic DNA with a multiplex PCR assay. On the Illumina HiSeq System, the amplified TCR beta libraries were sequenced as 87-base-pair reads. The study's own analysis went as follows. A later analysis counted around 72 million unique TCR beta chains across the 500 to 850 repertoires, and around 9.9 million of these chains were shared by at least two donors. Raw reads were error-corrected and collapsed into unique sequences with a nearest-neighbor algorithm that merged closely related sequences to remove PCR and sequencing errors. CDR3 sequences were aligned to IMGT reference sequences to assign V, D and J gene segments. For a sequence to be retained, a match of at least six nucleotides was required to both a V gene segment and a J gene segment. Rearrangements were called productive when the CDR3 lacked stop codons and stayed in frame with V and J; all others were non-productive. Following IMGT convention, CDR3 was defined as the stretch from the second conserved V-encoded cysteine to the conserved J-encoded phenylalanine. The earlier analysis of 550 to 650 of the donors excluded any sequence lacking an unambiguous match to a single V gene segment. An earlier analysis of several hundred of the donors called V segments functional above 56.7% productive rearrangements and segregating when the between-donor standard deviation exceeded 5%. A statistical classification framework was built for diagnosing cytomegalovirus status from the catalog of TCR beta chain sequences. A later analysis assigned V and J genes by comparing TCR nucleotide sequences with IMGT/GENE-DB human TR gene sequences. A later analysis assigned CDR3 sequences and most-parsimonious VDJ recombination scenarios with the TCRdist pipeline. In a later analysis, each TCR beta chain was defined by its CDR3 amino acid sequence together with its V-gene family, and reads lacking a unique V-gene family were excluded. To address suspected cross-contamination and a sequencing artifact, a later analysis removed some 620 highly shared, low-generation-probability nucleotide sequences. In a later analysis, a clonal expansion index was calculated for each public chain from normalized within-repertoire ranks of inferred template counts. A later analysis computed generation probabilities with a VDJ recombination model fitted to out-of-frame rearrangements, and checked the results against IGoR. A later analysis scored TCR-TCR, TCR-HLA and TCR-CMV co-occurrence with hypergeometric tests, applying a repertoire-size bias correction to TCR pairs. To estimate false discovery rates, a later analysis permuted the HLA or CMV assignments 20 times. In a later analysis, co-occurring TCRs were grouped with DBSCAN, and TCRdist sequence similarity was added when clustering was performed within HLA-allele-positive subsets. For co-occurrence clustering, repertoires with fewer than 30,000 or more than 120,000 public chains were excluded, along with roughly 5 repertoires with anomalous nucleotide sharing. TCRdb mirrors the immuneACCESS table, restricted to in-frame sequences. Some clones are absent from its copies; in checked studies, under half trace to an unresolved V gene, and the reason for the others is unknown. V and J calls and clone size are those listed in that table; D and trimming were worked out from the DNA. In this sample's table one finds tens of thousands of clones. The top ten constitute roughly 4.8% of the sample.

Beyond this particular receptor, the publication reports: In a later analysis, HLA-associated TCR beta chains showed more clonal expansion and lower generation probabilities than non-associated chains that were equally common. Presence/absence analyses assumed roughly uniform sequencing depth across donors, an assumption that may not hold. Three of the identified cytomegalovirus-associated TCR beta chains were confirmed in vitro to be specific for cytomegalovirus antigens. A later analysis found that TCR association rates varied across HLA loci, with DRB1 alleles showing the most associated TCRs and HLA-C alleles the fewest. While some public TCRs were present in many individuals, most TCR sequences turned up only very rarely across donors. An association between a missense DCLRE1C variant and V-gene and J-gene trimming of TCR beta chains was found in a later genetic analysis and replicated in an independent cohort. According to a later analysis, parvovirus B19, influenza, CMV and Epstein-Barr virus appeared linked to several top co-occurrence clusters. According to a later genetic analysis, donors in an Asian-associated ancestry cluster had fewer N-insertions in productive TCRs than the approximately 610-donor mean. A total of about 150 TCR beta chains were listed by the study as associated with cytomegalovirus. A later analysis associated about 17,000 TCR beta sequences with specific HLA alleles at a false discovery rate of 0.05. The cohort was sequenced for TCR beta chains only, and without alpha or paired-chain data the features that could be detected were limited. A further reported finding was that TCR beta sequences accurately predicted the HLA-A and HLA-B alleles for most subjects in the first cohort. An earlier analysis of approximately 500 of the donors showed that most TCR beta V segments appeared in productive rearrangements either about 90% or about 30% of the time, which broadly matched IMGT annotations. Assigning TCR associations to individual alleles was difficult when HLA alleles, especially DR and DQ, strongly co-occurred. The earlier analysis of approximately 560 of the donors excluded roughly 17 rarely observed V segments, including chromosome 9 orphons, because counts were too low. Because HLA typing was unavailable for some donors at each locus, only the typed subset was used in association tests. Some IMGT-functional V segments, including TRBV6-2 and TRBV6-3, could not be distinguished by the 87-base-pair reads and were therefore excluded. CMV serostatus was the only immune exposure information available for the cohort. The classifier was reported to diagnose cytomegalovirus status with high specificity and sensitivity in both the original cohort and the validation cohort. According to the authors, the approach could potentially be generalized to other disease states and immunological phenotypes. Linkage disequilibrium might explain the correlated functional status among segregating V segments, but an unknown experimental factor could not be ruled out. Most CMV-associated TCR beta chains appeared to be HLA-restricted in a later analysis, and the HLA associations seemed to be driven largely by CMV exposure. The sequencing pipeline was judged likely to have produced a cluster of highly shared sequence variants as a technical artifact.

Sequenced material: PBMCs. The chain is made from TRBV10-1 and TRBJ2-2, and perhaps TRBD1 as D gene, on 6 matching bases. This receptor was obtained from a man in his thirties or forties in good health and CMV-seropositive. The nucleotides read TGCGCCAGCTCCTGGACAGACACCGGGGAGCTGTTTTTT. Protein translation: CASSWTDTGELFF.